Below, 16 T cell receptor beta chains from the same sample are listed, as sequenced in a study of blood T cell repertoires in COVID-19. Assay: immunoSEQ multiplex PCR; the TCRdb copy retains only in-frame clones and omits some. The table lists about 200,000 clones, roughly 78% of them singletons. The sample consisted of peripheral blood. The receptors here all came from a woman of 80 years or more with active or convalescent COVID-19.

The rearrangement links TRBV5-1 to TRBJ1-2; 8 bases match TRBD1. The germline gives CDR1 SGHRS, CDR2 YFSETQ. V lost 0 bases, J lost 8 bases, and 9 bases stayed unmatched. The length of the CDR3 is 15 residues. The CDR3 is CASSLAPGQGVGYTF. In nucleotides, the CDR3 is TGCGCCAGCAGCTTGGCCCCAGGACAGGGAGTAGGCTACACCTTC.

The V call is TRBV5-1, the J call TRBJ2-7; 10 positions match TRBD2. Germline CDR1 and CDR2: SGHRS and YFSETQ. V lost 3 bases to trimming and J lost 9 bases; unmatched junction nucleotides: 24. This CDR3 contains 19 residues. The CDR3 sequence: CASSWASGTSVDMTPRQYF. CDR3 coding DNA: TGCGCCAGCAGCTGGGCCTCCGGGACTAGCGTCGACATGACCCCGCGGCAGTACTTC.

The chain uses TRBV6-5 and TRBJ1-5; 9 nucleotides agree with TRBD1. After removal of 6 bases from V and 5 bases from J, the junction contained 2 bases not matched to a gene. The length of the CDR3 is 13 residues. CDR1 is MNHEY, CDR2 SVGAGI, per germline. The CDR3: CASSRDRDQPQHF. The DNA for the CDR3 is TGTGCCAGCAGCAGGGACAGGGATCAGCCCCAGCATTTT.

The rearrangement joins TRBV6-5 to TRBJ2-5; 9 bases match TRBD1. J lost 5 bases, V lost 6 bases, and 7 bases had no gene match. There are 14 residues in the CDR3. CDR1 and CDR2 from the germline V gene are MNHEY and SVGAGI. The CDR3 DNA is TGTGCCAGCAGCCGACAGGGGGGGCGGGAGACCCAGTACTTC. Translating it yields CASSRQGGRETQYF.

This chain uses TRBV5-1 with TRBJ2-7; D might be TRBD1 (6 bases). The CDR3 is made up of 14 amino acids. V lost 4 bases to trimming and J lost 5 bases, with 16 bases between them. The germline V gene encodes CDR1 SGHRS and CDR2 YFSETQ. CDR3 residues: CASSQELQGNEQYF. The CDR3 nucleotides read TGCGCCAGCAGCCAAGAACTACAGGGTAACGAGCAGTACTTC.

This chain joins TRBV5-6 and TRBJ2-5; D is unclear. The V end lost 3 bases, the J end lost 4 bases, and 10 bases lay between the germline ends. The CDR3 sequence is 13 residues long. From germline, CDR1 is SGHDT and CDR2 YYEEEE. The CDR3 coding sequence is TGTGCCAGCAGCTCACCTAAATCAGAGACCCAGTACTTC. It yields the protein CASSSPKSETQYF.

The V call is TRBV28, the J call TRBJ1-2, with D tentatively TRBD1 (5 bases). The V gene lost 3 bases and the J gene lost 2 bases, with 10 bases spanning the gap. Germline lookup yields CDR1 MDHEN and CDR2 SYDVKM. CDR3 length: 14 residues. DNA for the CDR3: TGTGCCAGCAGTTTTATGGGGGGGAACTATGGCTACACCTTC. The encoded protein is CASSFMGGNYGYTF.

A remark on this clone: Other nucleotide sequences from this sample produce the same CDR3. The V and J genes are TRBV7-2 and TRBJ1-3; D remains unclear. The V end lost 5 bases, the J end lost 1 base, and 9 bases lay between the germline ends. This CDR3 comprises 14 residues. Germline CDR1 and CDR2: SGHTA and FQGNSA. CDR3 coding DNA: TGTGCCAGCAGCCGTCCCGGGTCTGGAAACACCATATATTTT. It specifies CASSRPGSGNTIYF. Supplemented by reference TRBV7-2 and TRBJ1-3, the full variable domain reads GAGVSQSPSNKVTEKGKDVELRCDPISGHTALYWYRQSLGQGLEFLIYFQGNSAPDKSGLPSDRFSAERTGGSVSTLTIQRTQQEDSAVYLCASSRPGSGNTIYFGEGSWLTVV.

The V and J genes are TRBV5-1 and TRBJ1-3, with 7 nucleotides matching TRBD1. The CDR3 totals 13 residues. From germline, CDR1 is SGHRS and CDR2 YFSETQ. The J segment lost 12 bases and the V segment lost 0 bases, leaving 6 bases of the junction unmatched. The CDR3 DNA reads TGCGCCAGCAGCTTGGGACAGGGAAATCACATATATTTT. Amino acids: CASSLGQGNHIYF.

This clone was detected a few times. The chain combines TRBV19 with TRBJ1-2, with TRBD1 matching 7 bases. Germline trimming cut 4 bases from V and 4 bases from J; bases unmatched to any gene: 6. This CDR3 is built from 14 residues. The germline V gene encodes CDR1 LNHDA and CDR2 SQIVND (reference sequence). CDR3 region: CASSKRGTVYGYTF. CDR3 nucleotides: TGTGCCAGTAGTAAGAGGGGGACAGTCTATGGCTACACCTTC.

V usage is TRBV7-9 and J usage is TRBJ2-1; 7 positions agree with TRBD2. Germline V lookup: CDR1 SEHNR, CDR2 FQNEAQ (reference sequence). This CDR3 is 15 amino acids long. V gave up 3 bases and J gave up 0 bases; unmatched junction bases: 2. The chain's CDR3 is CASSFGGSSYNEQFF. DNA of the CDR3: TGTGCCAGCAGCTTTGGCGGGAGCTCCTACAATGAGCAGTTCTTC. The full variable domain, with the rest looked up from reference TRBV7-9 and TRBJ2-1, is DTGVSQNPRHKITKRGQNVTFRCDPISEHNRLYWYRQTLGQGPEFLTYFQNEAQLEKSRLLSDRFSAERPKGSFSTLEIQRTEQGDSAMYLCASSFGGSSYNEQFFGPGTRLTVL.

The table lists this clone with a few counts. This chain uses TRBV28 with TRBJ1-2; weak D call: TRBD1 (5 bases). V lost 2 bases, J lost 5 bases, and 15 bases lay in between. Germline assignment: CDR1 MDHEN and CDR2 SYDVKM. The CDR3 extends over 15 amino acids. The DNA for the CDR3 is TGTGCCAGCAGTTTACTCTTACAGGTCCTGTATGGCTACACCTTC. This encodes CASSLLLQVLYGYTF.

The CDR3 nucleotides read TGTGCCAGTAGCCAAAATAGCGGGGGGATATTTGATGAGCAGTTCTTC. As protein: CASSQNSGGIFDEQFF. The rearrangement uses TRBV19 and TRBJ2-1; 10 bases map to TRBD2. V was pared by 6 bases and J by 8 bases, with 13 bases of the junction left unmatched. The CDR3 has 16 amino acids. CDR1 is LNHDA, CDR2 SQIVND, per germline (reference sequence).

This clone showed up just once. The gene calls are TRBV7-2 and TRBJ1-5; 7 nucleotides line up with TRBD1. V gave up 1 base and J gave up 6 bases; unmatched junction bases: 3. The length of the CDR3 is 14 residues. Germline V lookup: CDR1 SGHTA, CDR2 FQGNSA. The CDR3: CASSLDRGGQPQHF. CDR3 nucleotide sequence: TGTGCCAGCAGCTTAGACAGGGGTGGTCAGCCCCAGCATTTT.

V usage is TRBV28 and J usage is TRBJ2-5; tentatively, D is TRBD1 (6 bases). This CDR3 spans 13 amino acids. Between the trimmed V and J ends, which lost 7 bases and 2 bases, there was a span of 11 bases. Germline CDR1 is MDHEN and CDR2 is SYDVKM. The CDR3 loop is CASTLTGQETQYF. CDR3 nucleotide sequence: TGTGCCAGCACCCTTACAGGGCAAGAGACCCAGTACTTC.

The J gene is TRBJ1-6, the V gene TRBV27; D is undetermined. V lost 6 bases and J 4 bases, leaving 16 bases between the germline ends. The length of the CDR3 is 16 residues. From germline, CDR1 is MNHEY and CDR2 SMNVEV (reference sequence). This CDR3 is CASSQPRSIYNSPLHF. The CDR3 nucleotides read TGTGCCAGCAGCCAACCTAGGTCCATTTATAATTCACCCCTCCACTTT.